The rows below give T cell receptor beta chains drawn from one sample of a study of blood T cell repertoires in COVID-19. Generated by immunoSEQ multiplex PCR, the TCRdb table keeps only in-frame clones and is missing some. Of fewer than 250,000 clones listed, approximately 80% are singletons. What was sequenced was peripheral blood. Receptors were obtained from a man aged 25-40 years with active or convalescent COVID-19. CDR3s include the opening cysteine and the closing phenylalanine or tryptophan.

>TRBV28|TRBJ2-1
CASIRSTGEQFF
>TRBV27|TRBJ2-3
CASGPGQGVLGGELGTQYF
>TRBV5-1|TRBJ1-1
CASVRALGATEAFF
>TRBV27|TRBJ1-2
CASSPDRVDYGYTF
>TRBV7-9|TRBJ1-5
CASSRRQILSNQPQHF
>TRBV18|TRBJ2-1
CASSPPSYNEQFF
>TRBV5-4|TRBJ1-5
CASSLGPGISNQPQHF
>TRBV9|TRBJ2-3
CASSASGYATDTQYF
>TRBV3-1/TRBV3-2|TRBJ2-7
CASSRQGGPYEQYF
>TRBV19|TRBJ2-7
CASSPQGRISYEQYF
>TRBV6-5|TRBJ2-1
CASRSAGSPYNEQFF
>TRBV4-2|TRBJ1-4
CASSQDKGYRATNEKLFF
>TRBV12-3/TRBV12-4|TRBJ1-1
CASSLLASGEAFF
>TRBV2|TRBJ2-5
CASSEGETGGRETQYF
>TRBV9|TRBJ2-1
CASSSSGPVSDEQFF
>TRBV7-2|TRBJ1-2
CASSADRVSGGYTF
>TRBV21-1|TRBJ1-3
CASSKGDSSGNTIYF
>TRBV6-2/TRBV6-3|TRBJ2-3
CASSYSRSGGATDTQYF
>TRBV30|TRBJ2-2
CAWAQGLANTGELFF
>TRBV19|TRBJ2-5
CASSTGLAGGPGQTQYF